This TCR beta chain is drawn from a study of cytomegalovirus exposure and HLA in healthy donors. Use of 60 Vbeta and 13 Jbeta primers characterized the PCR. Sequenced by immunoSEQ multiplex PCR; TCRdb stores in-frame clones only, minus some. The sample holds 100,000 to 150,000 clones; 76% are singletons and the top ten take about 1.9%. Trimming at V came to 4 bases and at J to 6 bases, leaving 7 bases not matched to a gene. Germline V gives CDR1 SGHRS, CDR2 YFSETQ. CDR3 length equals 15 residues. This TCR came from a man aged 45-65 years in good health and CMV-seronegative. The V and J genes are TRBV5-1 and TRBJ1-2; 12 bases fit TRBD1. Source material: PBMCs. CDR3 residues: CASSHGTGGSDGYTF. As DNA, the CDR3 is TGCGCCAGCAGCCACGGGACAGGGGGCTCGGATGGCTACACCTTC.